This is a list of T cell receptor beta chains from one sample in a study of cytomegalovirus exposure and HLA in healthy donors. Measured with immunoSEQ multiplex PCR; TCRdb has only the in-frame clones, and not every one. The repertoire holds 72,000 or so clones, with roughly 75% as singletons. The source material was PBMCs. The receptors shown here come from a woman younger than 45 in good health and CMV-seropositive. Both conserved end residues are trimmed from each CDR3.

V gene	CDR3 protein
TRBV10-3	ATWGESTDTTGELF
TRBV4-1	ASSYGGSNEKLF
TRBV19	ASSITSGAYNEQF
TRBV30	AWSAPGEQY
TRBV7-2	ASSSRQGGSTDTQY
TRBV10-3	AISTHNTGELF
TRBV6-5	ASARGTEAF
TRBV27	ASSWSGTSTDTQY
TRBV13	ASSFLQDRGDGYT
TRBV5-6	ASSPYTLAGQADTQY
TRBV30	AWNEEMGTGELF
TRBV28	ASGPVVGGANTGELF
TRBV21-1	ASICGQGALSVPLTYEQY
TRBV19	ASSVLAGLQETQY
TRBV30	AWTGDGANVLT
TRBV15	ATSREAGEVDEQF
TRBV10-1	ASTWGETANTEAF
TRBV2	ASREATGGNQPQH
TRBV5-6	ASSPTSGLYNEQF
TRBV29-1	SVEGQVGNTEAF
TRBV6-6	ASKRVQVKETQY
TRBV10-3	AITSIAGGEQY
TRBV9	ASSVGGRGTEAF
TRBV5-1	ASSPRTSDSYEQY
TRBV13	ASSKGTSGSTDTQY
TRBV6-5	ASSFSTMGTGSGYT
TRBV7-9	ASSPNRQNYGYT
TRBV5-1	ASSRGYTDTYEQY
TRBV5-4	ASSPGTGNTDTQY
TRBV25-1	ARTGVEGGYT
TRBV9	ASSASGREDTQY
TRBV30	AWSPMTGVRTEAF
TRBV27	ASSGAGGSYEQY
TRBV28	ASGQTYEQY
TRBV28	ASSPRDRVSYGYT
TRBV5-5	ASRLGQSTAYEQY
TRBV14	ASSRDRYSHYEQY
TRBV6-1	ASRVQGARYTEAF
TRBV10-3	AISPWGQGNNEQF
TRBV6-5	ASSYLGETGELF
TRBV18	ASSPMAGVSQPQH
TRBV7-9	ASSLGQGTYNEQF
TRBV28	ASSLQVSGRLGTQY